One and the same sample provided the 21 T cell receptor beta chains below, sequenced in a study of control samples from healthy donors and cancer patients. Sequenced by immunoSEQ multiplex PCR; TCRdb stores in-frame clones only, minus some. Of 150,000 to 200,000 clones in the sample, 85% to 95% are singletons; the top ten hold around 8.5%. Input material: blood. Source of these receptors: a woman aged 40 to 50 in good health.

The CDR3 region has the DNA TGTGCCAGCAGTTCGGGCCTCAGCTTCACGGGCTACACCTTC. Its protein is CASSSGLSFTGYTF. This chain uses TRBV6-2 or TRBV6-3 with TRBJ1-2; D is unclear. Germline V gene data show CDR1 as MNHEY and CDR2 as SVGEGT. V lost 4 bases and J 8 bases, leaving 17 bases between the germline ends. This CDR3 contains 14 residues.

The chain links TRBV7-9 to TRBJ2-7, with a possible D match to TRBD1 (6 bases). The CDR3 spans 12 residues. Germline CDR1 SEHNR, CDR2 FQNEAQ (reference sequence). Trimming shortened V by 2 bases and J by 4 bases, and 6 bases separated the two germline ends. In nucleotides, the CDR3 is TGTGCCAGCAGCTTACAGGGGTACGAGCAGTACTTC. It specifies CASSLQGYEQYF.

Comments on this clone: The sample has other DNA sequences that encode this CDR3 too. This sequence joins TRBV29-1 and TRBJ1-1, with TRBD1 matching over 8 bases. Germline V gene data show CDR1 as SQVTM and CDR2 as ANQGSEA. The CDR3 covers 13 residues. V was clipped by 4 bases and J by 1 base; unmatched bases: 2. CDR3 in DNA: TGCAGCGTTGCCACAGGGGGGAACACTGAAGCTTTCTTT. Protein sequence: CSVATGGNTEAFF.

The chain recombines TRBV19 with TRBJ1-6, with TRBD1 matching over 9 bases. The CDR3 is 15 residues long. The germline V gene encodes CDR1 LNHDA and CDR2 SQIVND (reference sequence). Trimming removed 5 bases from V and 9 bases from J; junction bases left unmatched: 8. The CDR3 here is CASSGNDRGTSPLHF. The CDR3 nucleotides are TGTGCCAGTAGTGGAAACGACAGGGGGACTTCACCCCTCCACTTT. Variable domain in full (rest from reference TRBV19 and TRBJ1-6): DGGITQSPKYLFRKEGQNVTLSCEQNLNHDAMYWYRQDPGQGLRLIYYSQIVNDFQKGDIAEGYSVSREKKESFPLTVTSAQKNPTAFYLCASSGNDRGTSPLHFGNGTRLTVT.

Only one count was recorded for this clone. The chain recombines TRBV30 with TRBJ2-4, with D maybe TRBD2 (5 bases). This CDR3 has 13 residues. The V gene's germline CDR1 is GTSNPN and CDR2 SVGIG (reference sequence). Trimming left V 4 bases short and J 0 bases short, with 7 bases between. The chain's CDR3 is CAWKAVAKNIQYF. CDR3 coding DNA: TGTGCCTGGAAAGCGGTAGCCAAAAACATTCAGTACTTC.

This rearrangement joins TRBV19 to TRBJ1-2; D perhaps matches TRBD1 (5 bases). The CDR3 has 11 amino acids. Between the trimmed V and J ends, which lost 10 bases and 5 bases, there was a span of 11 bases. Looked up from germline, CDR1 is LNHDA and CDR2 is SQIVND (reference sequence). Here the CDR3 reads CATLTVYGYTF. CDR3 DNA: TGTGCCACCCTGACAGTATATGGCTACACCTTC.

J is TRBJ2-7 and V is TRBV10-2; maybe TRBD1 (6 bases). This CDR3 is built from 14 residues. CDR1 and CDR2 from the germline V gene are WSHSY and SAAADI. Trimming pared 3 bases from V and 3 bases from J, leaving 12 bases between. CDR3 protein: CASSDLGADYEQYF. CDR3 bases: TGCGCCAGCAGTGACCTGGGGGCTGACTACGAGCAGTACTTC.

This chain connects TRBV27 to TRBJ1-2; D remains unclear. Between the trimmed V and J ends, which lost 3 bases and 3 bases, there was a span of 11 bases. This CDR3 spans 14 amino acids. Germline V gene lookup returns CDR1 MNHEY and CDR2 SMNVEV (reference sequence). This CDR3 is CASSFRRSDYGYTF. The CDR3 DNA is TGTGCCAGCAGTTTCCGGCGGTCAGACTATGGCTACACCTTC.

In DNA form, the CDR3 reads TGTGCCAGCGGACAGGGGGGCACAGATACGCAGTATTTT. It yields the protein CASGQGGTDTQYF. J is TRBJ2-3 and V is TRBV7-2; the match to TRBD1 covers 10 bases. The trim removed 8 bases at V and 1 base at J, leaving 0 bases unmatched. CDR1 and CDR2 (germline): SGHTA, FQGNSA. The CDR3 consists of 13 residues.

The chain is built from TRBV29-1 and TRBJ2-7; 7 nucleotides agree with TRBD1. This CDR3 has 15 residues. Trimming cost V 0 bases and J 2 bases; bases outside gene matches: 7. Germline V lookup: CDR1 SQVTM, CDR2 ANQGSEA. The CDR3 loop is CSVEDRGGGPYEQYF. In DNA, the CDR3 is TGCAGCGTTGAAGATCGAGGGGGCGGACCCTACGAGCAGTACTTC.

The chain employs TRBV14 and TRBJ1-4; D unresolved. Germline values: CDR1 SGHDN, CDR2 FVKESK. The CDR3 contains 13 residues. The V end was cut by 4 bases, the J end by 6 bases, with 9 bases between. The DNA for the CDR3 is TGTGCCAGCAGCCCAGAACTTGATGAAAAACTGTTTTTT. It is translated as CASSPELDEKLFF.

J is TRBJ1-1 and V is TRBV5-1; D remains ambiguous. V shed 0 bases and J shed 7 bases, with 10 bases lying between them. Germline lookup yields CDR1 SGHRS and CDR2 YFSETQ. CDR3 length: 13 residues. Here the CDR3 reads CASSLERSGEAFF. The CDR3 DNA reads TGCGCCAGCAGCTTGGAACGGTCCGGTGAAGCTTTCTTT.

The V call is TRBV7-2, the J call TRBJ2-1; 7 positions agree with TRBD2. Germline V gene data show CDR1 as SGHTA and CDR2 as FQGNSA. J was trimmed by 4 bases and V by 0 bases; bases with no gene match: 6. The CDR3 is made up of 16 amino acids. In nucleotides, the CDR3 is TGTGCCAGCAGCTTAGCGATAGGACTAGAGTACAATGAGCAGTTCTTC. Encoded protein: CASSLAIGLEYNEQFF.

The rearrangement joins TRBV6-6 to TRBJ2-2, with 13 bases lining up with TRBD2. The CDR3 sequence is 17 residues long. The germline V gene encodes CDR1 MNHNY and CDR2 SVGAGI (reference sequence). J was trimmed by 7 bases and V by 6 bases; bases with no gene match: 11. This CDR3 is CASRRRFGLAGVGELFF. Written as DNA, the CDR3 is TGTGCCAGCAGGCGAAGGTTCGGACTAGCGGGAGTCGGGGAGCTGTTTTTT.

The table lists this clone with a few counts. The chain employs TRBV4-3 and TRBJ2-2, with 9 bases identical to TRBD2. CDR1 is LGHNA and CDR2 is YSLEER in the germline V gene. With V trimmed by 0 bases and J by 6 bases, 11 bases remained unmatched. The CDR3 is 18 residues long. The CDR3 coding sequence is TGCGCCAGCAGCCAAGATTTCGCGGGGGGGCTGTTGGCCGGGGAGCTGTTTTTT. This sequence encodes CASSQDFAGGLLAGELFF.

V gene TRBV27 combines with J gene TRBJ1-4; tentative D call: TRBD1 (5 bases). This CDR3 is built from 15 residues. Per the germline V gene, CDR1 is MNHEY and CDR2 is SMNVEV (reference sequence). V gave up 8 bases and J gave up 4 bases, with 17 bases separating them. The DNA for the CDR3 is TGTGCCAGCCCTTTTGCAGGGCTTCTTAATGAAAAACTGTTTTTT. Translated, it gives CASPFAGLLNEKLFF.

The V call is TRBV5-1, the J call TRBJ1-2; D gene unclear. Deletions cut 0 bases from V and 4 bases from J, with 4 bases between. There are 12 residues in the CDR3. CDR1 is SGHRS, CDR2 YFSETQ, per germline. The CDR3, as DNA: TGCGCCAGCAGCTTGGGAAGCTATGGCTACACCTTC. Protein: CASSLGSYGYTF.

The chain carries TRBV29-1 and TRBJ1-1; no clear D. Looked up from germline, CDR1 is SQVTM and CDR2 is ANQGSEA. Trimming took off 3 bases at V and 11 bases at J, with 19 bases between the two ends. CDR3 size: 13 residues. The CDR3, as DNA: TGCAGCGTTGATTACTCCGGTAGCCCCGCGGCTTTCTTT. Encoded protein: CSVDYSGSPAAFF.

The sample holds one count of this clone. The chain links TRBV30 to TRBJ2-5; D could derive from TRBD1 or TRBD2 (5 bases each). Germline loops: CDR1 GTSNPN, CDR2 SVGIG (reference sequence). This CDR3 is 15 amino acids long. V shed 2 bases and J shed 5 bases, with 18 bases lying between them. The chain's CDR3 is CAWSFFTARGETQYF. DNA for the CDR3: TGTGCCTGGAGTTTTTTTACTGCCCGGGGCGAGACCCAGTACTTC.

Comments on this clone: Other nucleotide sequences in the sample specify the same CDR3. The genes are TRBV9 and TRBJ1-1; the D is unclear. CDR1 is SGDLS, CDR2 YYNGEE, per germline. Trimming left V 2 bases short and J 1 base short, with 6 bases between. This CDR3 region has 13 residues. The CDR3 DNA follows: TGTGCCAGCAGCGTCGCACAGAACACTGAAGCTTTCTTT. Amino acid sequence: CASSVAQNTEAFF.

The chain employs TRBV9 and TRBJ1-1, with no clear D. CDR3 length equals 13 residues. In germline, CDR1 is SGDLS, CDR2 YYNGEE. V dropped 0 bases and J dropped 10 bases, with 13 bases sitting between them. CDR3 residues: CASSVGPTEGAFF. The CDR3 DNA is TGTGCCAGCAGCGTAGGGCCCACGGAGGGAGCTTTCTTT.